These 25 T cell receptor beta chains originate from one sample sequenced in a study of identical twins. TCRdb reprocessed the 5' RACE reads with MiXCR, giving one entry per CDR3 protein. This table has about 220,000 distinct CDR3 sequences, 7.5% appearing once. A further study also used this sample, focusing on yellow fever vaccine responses in identical twins.

Specimen: memory (CD45RO+) T cells sorted from blood. The origin of the receptors is a woman between 18 and 29 years old in good health.

The CDR3 nucleotides read TGTGCCAGCAGTGAATCGGCGAGATCCTACGAGCAGTACTTC. It yields the protein CASSESARSYEQYF. The chain has TRBV2 and TRBJ2-7; D gene unclear. The CDR3 length is 14 residues. CDR1 SNHLY and CDR2 FYNNEI come from the germline V gene. The V and J ends lost 2 bases and 1 base respectively, with 9 bases between them.

The rearrangement links TRBV20-1 to TRBJ2-1; 9 nucleotides agree with TRBD2. CDR3 size: 14 residues. The J segment lost 7 bases and the V segment lost 3 bases, leaving 7 bases of the junction unmatched. Germline lookup yields CDR1 DFQATT and CDR2 SNEGSKA (reference sequence). In DNA form, the CDR3 reads TGCAGTGCTAGGCCCTTAGCGGGAGCAAATGAGCAGTTCTTC. Protein: CSARPLAGANEQFF.

This clonotype was seen at least ten times. The V call is TRBV6-2 or TRBV6-3, the J call TRBJ2-1, with D uncertain. CDR3 length: 13 residues. With 4 bases removed from V and 3 bases from J, the gap between germline ends came to 7 bases. CDR1 is MNHEY and CDR2 is SVGEGT in the germline V gene. The CDR3 region is CASSFQYYNEQFF. The CDR3 coding sequence is TGTGCCAGCAGTTTCCAATACTACAATGAGCAGTTCTTC.

This clonotype was seen at least ten times. This chain connects TRBV12-3 or TRBV12-4 to TRBJ1-6; D remains ambiguous. The CDR3 spans 12 residues. V lost 6 bases, J lost 8 bases, and 8 bases lay in between. The CDR3 loop reads CASSITHSPLHF. In DNA, the CDR3 is TGTGCCAGCAGCATAACCCATTCACCCCTCCACTTT.

The gene calls are TRBV5-5 and TRBJ2-2; 7 nucleotides line up with TRBD1. Germline V gene data show CDR1 as SGHKS and CDR2 as YYEKEE (reference sequence). The CDR3 loop spans 16 amino acids. With 4 bases clipped from V and 0 bases from J, the junction kept 6 bases outside the gene matches. The CDR3 region is CASSRNRGPNTGELFF. The CDR3 region has the DNA TGTGCCAGCAGCAGGAACAGGGGCCCGAACACCGGGGAGCTGTTTTTT.

The chain carries TRBV6-1 and TRBJ2-1, with D possibly TRBD1 on 6 matching bases. This CDR3 comprises 15 residues. V was shortened by 10 bases and J by 7 bases, with 23 bases between the two germline ends. Germline V gene lookup returns CDR1 MNHNS and CDR2 SASEGT. This CDR3 is CATRREWDTWNEQFF. CDR3 DNA: TGTGCCACAAGACGTGAATGGGACACATGGAATGAGCAGTTCTTC.

The rearrangement links TRBV18 to TRBJ2-5; perhaps TRBD2 as D (6 bases). In germline, CDR1 is KGHSH, CDR2 LQKENI. The length of the CDR3 is 20 residues. V was shortened by 1 base and J by 1 base, with 25 bases between the two germline ends. The CDR3 reads CASSPQSGWASRLRQETQYF. For the CDR3, the DNA is TGTGCCAGCTCACCACAAAGCGGGTGGGCGTCCAGACTCCGCCAAGAGACCCAGTACTTC.

A few counts support this clonotype. CDR3 residues: CASSERYSGANVLTF. The CDR3 DNA reads TGTGCCAGCAGTGAAAGGTACTCTGGGGCCAACGTCCTGACTTTC. The chain uses TRBV6-1 and TRBJ2-6; D uncertain. The germline CDR1 and CDR2 sequences are MNHNS and SASEGT. The CDR3 totals 15 residues. V lost 2 bases, J lost 0 bases, and 5 bases lay in between.

The chain has TRBV30 and TRBJ1-6; unclear D gene. Germline V gives CDR1 GTSNPN, CDR2 SVGIG (reference sequence). The ends were cut back, 2 bases at V and 10 bases at J, with 15 bases in the middle. This CDR3 has 14 residues. The chain's CDR3 is CAWSRYEERSPLHF. The CDR3, as DNA: TGTGCCTGGAGTAGATACGAGGAGCGGTCACCCCTCCACTTT.

This clonotype was seen more than once but under ten times. The gene calls are TRBV5-1 and TRBJ2-1, with D possibly TRBD2 on 6 matching bases. Deletions cut 4 bases from V and 9 bases from J, with 26 bases between. The CDR3 runs 17 residues. In germline, CDR1 is SGHRS, CDR2 YFSETQ. The CDR3 region is CASSPRQSRQLGGEQFF. CDR3 bases: TGCGCCAGCAGCCCAAGGCAAAGCCGACAGCTGGGGGGTGAGCAGTTCTTC.

This clonotype was seen ten or more times. V usage is TRBV15 and J usage is TRBJ2-4, with 7 bases that match TRBD2. The CDR3 consists of 16 residues. J gave up 3 bases and V 3 bases, and 8 bases lay outside the gene matches. In germline, CDR1 is LNHNV, CDR2 YYDKDF (reference sequence). CDR3 region: CATSRGSGVDKNIQYF. The CDR3 region has the DNA TGTGCCACCAGCAGGGGAAGCGGGGTTGACAAAAACATTCAGTACTTC.

At least ten counts were recorded for this clonotype. The V and J genes are TRBV12-3 or TRBV12-4 and TRBJ1-1, with TRBD1 identical over 7 bases. Unmatched junction bases numbered 9, after V lost 5 bases and J lost 3 bases. This CDR3 comprises 15 residues. CDR3 residues: CASSPRKGAYTEAFF. CDR3 in DNA: TGTGCCAGCAGTCCCCGGAAGGGGGCTTACACTGAAGCTTTCTTT.

In its sample, this clonotype was seen many times. This rearrangement joins TRBV5-1 to TRBJ2-2; maybe TRBD2 (9 bases). The CDR3 sequence is 16 residues long. Per the germline V gene, CDR1 is SGHRS and CDR2 is YFSETQ. Trimming stripped 4 bases from V and 4 bases from J, with 17 bases between. CDR3 region: CASSAGGTGPTGELFF. Written as DNA, the CDR3 is TGCGCCAGCAGCGCGGGAGGGACAGGCCCCACCGGGGAGCTGTTTTTT.

Comments on this clonotype: It may be a read error: a sequence one base away is much more abundant. The V and J genes are TRBV5-1 and TRBJ2-3; 8 nucleotides line up with TRBD1. The CDR3 is made up of 16 amino acids. Germline V gene sequence: CDR1 SGHRS, CDR2 YFSETQ. The trim removed 4 bases at V and 4 bases at J, leaving 11 bases unmatched. CDR3 nucleotides: TGCGCCAGCAGCCCTACTGTACAGGGGGGCTCAGATACGCAGTATTTT. Protein product: CASSPTVQGGSDTQYF.

This clonotype was counted only a few times. This chain connects TRBV28 to TRBJ2-7, with 14 bases lining up with TRBD2. Per the germline V gene, CDR1 is MDHEN and CDR2 is SYDVKM. The CDR3 contains 17 residues. Trimming removed 3 bases from V and 4 bases from J; junction bases left unmatched: 8. This CDR3 is CASSFGTSGSSGYEQYF. CDR3 coding DNA: TGTGCCAGCAGTTTCGGGACTAGCGGGAGTTCGGGATACGAGCAGTACTTC.

Ten or more counts support this clonotype. This chain joins TRBV6-1 and TRBJ2-1; 10 bases match TRBD2. The CDR3 length is 20 residues. In germline, CDR1 is MNHNS, CDR2 SASEGT. J lost 5 bases, V lost 3 bases, and 19 bases had no gene match. This CDR3 is CASSDAKSSGSLSTHNEQFF. The CDR3 region has the DNA TGTGCCAGCAGTGATGCTAAGTCTAGCGGGAGCTTGTCAACCCACAATGAGCAGTTCTTC.

J is TRBJ2-3 and V is TRBV7-6, with 9 bases fitting TRBD2. The CDR3 contains 16 residues. Germline V lookup: CDR1 SGHVS, CDR2 FNYEAQ. V shed 1 base and J 3 bases; nucleotides not matched to a gene: 5. The CDR3 region is CASSLGGSGRTDTQYF. The CDR3 DNA reads TGTGCCAGCAGCTTAGGGGGTAGCGGGAGAACAGATACGCAGTATTTT. Supplemented by reference TRBV7-6 and TRBJ2-3, the full variable domain reads GAGVSQSPRYKVTKRGQDVALRCDPISGHVSLYWYRQALGQGPEFLTYFNYEAQQDKSGLPNDRFSAERPEGSISTLTIQRTEQRDSAMYRCASSLGGSGRTDTQYFGPGTRLTVL.

Here the CDR3 reads CSARGLAGLQFF. The CDR3 DNA is TGCAGTGCTAGAGGACTAGCGGGCTTACAGTTCTTC. This chain links TRBV20-1 with TRBJ2-1; 10 bases are a match to TRBD2. Germline V CDR1 and CDR2: DFQATT, SNEGSKA (reference sequence). Unmatched junction bases numbered 4, after V lost 1 base and J lost 13 bases. CDR3 length: 12 amino acids.

This clonotype was picked up a small number of times. The rearrangement joins TRBV27 to TRBJ1-5; D is unclear. The length of the CDR3 is 14 residues. Trimming removed 6 bases at V and 5 bases at J, with 14 bases between. From germline, CDR1 is MNHEY and CDR2 SMNVEV (reference sequence). The CDR3 bases are TGTGCCAGCAGCCCATCCCGCGGGGATCAGCCCCAGCATTTT. Protein sequence: CASSPSRGDQPQHF.

This clonotype has at least ten counts. The chain couples TRBV20-1 to TRBJ2-4; possibly TRBD1 for D (6 bases). V lost 4 bases to trimming and J lost 8 bases, with 9 bases between them. Germline lookup yields CDR1 DFQATT and CDR2 SNEGSKA (reference sequence). The CDR3 totals 11 residues. The CDR3: CSANKGDIQYF. The DNA of the CDR3 is TGCAGTGCTAATAAGGGGGACATTCAGTACTTC.

This clonotype has at least ten counts. The rearrangement uses TRBV29-1 and TRBJ1-5; D remains ambiguous. CDR1 SQVTM and CDR2 ANQGSEA come from the germline V gene. V lost 3 bases and J lost 6, with 12 bases in between. CDR3 length: 13 amino acids. The CDR3 DNA follows: TGCAGCGTTGACAGAGGTGCGGGTCAGCCCCAGCATTTT. It specifies CSVDRGAGQPQHF. Filled out from reference TRBV29-1 and TRBJ1-5, the complete variable domain reads SAVISQKPSRDICQRGTSLTIQCQVDSQVTMMFWYRQQPGQSLTLIATANQGSEATYESGFVIDKFPISRPNLTFSTLTVSNMSPEDSSIYLCSVDRGAGQPQHFGDGTRLSIL.

This clonotype came up many times. The rearrangement links TRBV2 to TRBJ2-1; 12 bases map to TRBD2. Trimming took 6 bases from V and 3 from J; bases not matched to a gene: 3. This CDR3 has 15 amino acids. Per germline, CDR1 SNHLY and CDR2 FYNNEI. The DNA of the CDR3 is TGTGCCAGCAGCCAACTAGCGGGAGGCTACAATGAGCAGTTCTTC. Its protein is CASSQLAGGYNEQFF. Complete variable domain (other parts from reference TRBV2 and TRBJ2-1): EPEVTQTPSHQVTQMGQEVILRCVPISNHLYFYWYRQILGQKVEFLVSFYNNEISEKSEIFDDQFSVERPDGSNFTLKIRSTKLEDSAMYFCASSQLAGGYNEQFFGPGTRLTVL.

Ten or more counts support this clonotype. The V and J genes are TRBV24-1 and TRBJ2-3; TRBD1 aligns across 8 bases. The CDR3 has 17 residues. Germline loops: CDR1 KGHDR, CDR2 SFDVKD. V was pared by 4 bases and J by 5 bases, with 13 bases of the junction left unmatched. The CDR3 coding sequence is TGTGCCACCAGTGACGCCCCATCCCAGGGGGCTCAAGATACGCAGTATTTT. The encoded protein is CATSDAPSQGAQDTQYF.

The chain has TRBV29-1 and TRBJ2-1, with a weak D call TRBD1 (6 bases). The V and J ends lost 3 bases and 9 bases respectively, with 18 bases between them. CDR1 is SQVTM, CDR2 ANQGSEA, per germline. The CDR3 has 14 amino acids. CDR3 sequence: CSVDNRDDEGEQFF. CDR3 sequence (DNA): TGCAGCGTTGATAACAGGGACGACGAAGGTGAGCAGTTCTTC.

The J gene is TRBJ2-1, the V gene TRBV9; 7 bases line up with TRBD2. CDR1 is SGDLS and CDR2 is YYNGEE in the germline V gene. This CDR3 comprises 16 residues. V lost 0 bases, J lost 3 bases, and 6 bases stayed unmatched. The CDR3 bases are TGTGCCAGCAGCGTAGCTCGTGGGGAGGGCTACAATGAGCAGTTCTTC. This sequence encodes CASSVARGEGYNEQFF.